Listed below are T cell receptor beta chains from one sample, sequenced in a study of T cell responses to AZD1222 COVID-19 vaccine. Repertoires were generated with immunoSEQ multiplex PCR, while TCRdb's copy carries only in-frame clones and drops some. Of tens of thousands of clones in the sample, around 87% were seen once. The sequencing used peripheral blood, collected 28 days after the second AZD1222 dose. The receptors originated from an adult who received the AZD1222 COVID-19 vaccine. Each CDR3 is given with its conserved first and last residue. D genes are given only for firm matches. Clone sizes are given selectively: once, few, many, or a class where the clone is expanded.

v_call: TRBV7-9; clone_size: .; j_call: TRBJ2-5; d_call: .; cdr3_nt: TGTGCCAGCAGCCCTAGGACAGACCAAGAGACCCAGTACTTC; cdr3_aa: CASSPRTDQETQYF
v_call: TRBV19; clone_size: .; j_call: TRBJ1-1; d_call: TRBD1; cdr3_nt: TGTGCCAGTAGTAGCCCGACAGGGGGCGATTTCCCAGTGAACACTGAAGCTTTCTTT; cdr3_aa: CASSSPTGGDFPVNTEAFF
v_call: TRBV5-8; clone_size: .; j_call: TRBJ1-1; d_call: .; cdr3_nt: TGTGCCAGCAGCTTGAGAAGGGTCCTGTACGCTGAAGCTTTCTTT; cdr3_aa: CASSLRRVLYAEAFF
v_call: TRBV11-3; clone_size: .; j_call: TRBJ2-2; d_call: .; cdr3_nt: TGTGCCAGCAGCCCGCGGACCCGGGGGCACACCGGGGAGCTGTTTTTT; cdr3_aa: CASSPRTRGHTGELFF
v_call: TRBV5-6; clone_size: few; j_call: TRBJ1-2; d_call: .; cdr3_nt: TGTGCCAGCAGCCCGGGAGGGGTTTCCTATGGCTACACCTTC; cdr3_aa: CASSPGGVSYGYTF
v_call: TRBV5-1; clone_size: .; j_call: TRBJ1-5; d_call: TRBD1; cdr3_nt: TGCGCCAGCAGCTTGGAGGGGACAGGGAGGCAGCCCCAGCATTTT; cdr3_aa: CASSLEGTGRQPQHF
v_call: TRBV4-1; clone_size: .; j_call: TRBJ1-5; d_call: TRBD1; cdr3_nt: TGCGCCAGCAGCCAAGAATGGACAGGGTCAAAAGGGCCCCAGCATTTT; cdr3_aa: CASSQEWTGSKGPQHF
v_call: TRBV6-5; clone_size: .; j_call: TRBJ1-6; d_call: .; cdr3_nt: TGTGCCAGCAGTCTCCGGGACGCAAATTCACCCCTCCACTTT; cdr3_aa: CASSLRDANSPLHF
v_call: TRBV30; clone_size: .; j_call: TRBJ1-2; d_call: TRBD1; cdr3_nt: TGTGCCTGGAGTATCTTACAGGGGGGGTTAGATGGCTACACCTTC; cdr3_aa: CAWSILQGGLDGYTF
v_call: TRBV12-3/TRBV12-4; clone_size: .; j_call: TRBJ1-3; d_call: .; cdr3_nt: TGTGCCAGCAACTATGGGGGAAACACCATATATTTT; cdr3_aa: CASNYGGNTIYF
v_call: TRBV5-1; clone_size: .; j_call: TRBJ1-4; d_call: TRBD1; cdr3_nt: TGCGCCAGCAGCTTGGGGGCGACAGGGGCTGAAAAACTGTTTTTT; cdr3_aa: CASSLGATGAEKLFF
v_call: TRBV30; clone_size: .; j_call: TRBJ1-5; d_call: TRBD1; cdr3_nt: TGTGCCTGGAGTCGGACAGGGACGAATCAGCCCCAGCATTTT; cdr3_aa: CAWSRTGTNQPQHF
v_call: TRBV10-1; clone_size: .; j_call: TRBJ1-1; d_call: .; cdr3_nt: TGCGCCAGCAGTGAGTCCGCAGGGGTGAGGGGCACTGAAGCTTTCTTT; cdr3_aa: CASSESAGVRGTEAFF
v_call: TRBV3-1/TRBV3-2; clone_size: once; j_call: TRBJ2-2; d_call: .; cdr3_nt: TGTGCCAGCAGCCAACTCCCAGGGGCCGTGGAGCTGTTTTTT; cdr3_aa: CASSQLPGAVELFF
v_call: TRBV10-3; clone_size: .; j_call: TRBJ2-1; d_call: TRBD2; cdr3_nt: TGTGCCATCAGTGATGCTAGCGGGGGGGCCGGTGAGCAGTTCTTC; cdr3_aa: CAISDASGGAGEQFF
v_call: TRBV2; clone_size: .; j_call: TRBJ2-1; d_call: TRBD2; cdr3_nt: TGTGCCAGCAGTGTGCTAGCGGGGTCGGAGCAGTTCTTC; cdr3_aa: CASSVLAGSEQFF